Listed below are T cell receptor beta chains from one sample, sequenced in a study of cytomegalovirus exposure and HLA in healthy donors. Produced via immunoSEQ multiplex PCR; TCRdb's table is partial and in-frame only. The sample consists of about 88,000 clones, roughly 84% of them appearing once. Sequencing used PBMCs. These receptors originate from a woman aged 18 to 35 in good health and CMV-seropositive. Each CDR3 is given with its conserved first and last residue. D genes are given only for firm matches. Only some rows state a clone size, as once, few, many or a class for expanded clones.

TRBD1	.	TRBJ1-2	TRBV14	TGTGCCAGCAGCCCGACAGGGGGCTATGGCTACACCTTC	CASSPTGGYGYTF
.	once	TRBJ1-5	TRBV4-1	TGCGCCAGCAGCCAAGTATACAGGTTTTATCTGACCTATCAGCCCCAGCATTTT	CASSQVYRFYLTYQPQHF
.	.	TRBJ2-7	TRBV6-6	TGTGCCAGCGGTAAAATGGAGGAGCAGTACTTC	CASGKMEEQYF
TRBD2	.	TRBJ2-2	TRBV10-2	TGCGCCAGCAGTAACAGGCGGGGGGCTACGAACACCGGGGAGCTGTTTTTT	CASSNRRGATNTGELFF
.	.	TRBJ2-3	TRBV10-3	TGTGCCATCAGTGAGTCGGCAACGGGAGTGAACACAGATACGCAGTATTTT	CAISESATGVNTDTQYF
TRBD1	.	TRBJ1-1	TRBV4-1	TGCGCCAGCAGCCAAGTTAGGGGGCAGAACACTGAAGCTTTCTTT	CASSQVRGQNTEAFF
.	.	TRBJ1-4	TRBV7-6	TGTGCCAGCAGCTTAGCGTCGGGGGGGCGAAAACTGTTTTTT	CASSLASGGRKLFF
TRBD2	.	TRBJ2-2	TRBV6-6	TGTGCCAGCAGTTATCTAGCGGGGGACACCGGGGAGCTGTTTTTT	CASSYLAGDTGELFF
TRBD1	once	TRBJ1-5	TRBV29-1	TGCAGCGTTGGCCGGTCACAGGGACAGGGGGTCTATAGCAATCAGCCCCAGCATTTT	CSVGRSQGQGVYSNQPQHF
TRBD1	few	TRBJ1-5	TRBV6-5	TGTGCCAGCAGTCTCGGACAGGCCGATCAGCCCCAGCATTTT	CASSLGQADQPQHF
.	.	TRBJ1-1	TRBV11-2	TGTGCCAGCAGCTTATCCAACGGGGGGTGGGTGAACACTGAAGCTTTCTTT	CASSLSNGGWVNTEAFF
TRBD2	.	TRBJ2-1	TRBV10-3	TGTGCCATCAGCCAGCGGGGGGATTACAATGAGCAGTTCTTC	CAISQRGDYNEQFF
.	few	TRBJ2-7	TRBV6-1	TGTGCCATCCTTCAGAAAGCCTACGAGCAGTACTTC	CAILQKAYEQYF
TRBD2	.	TRBJ2-3	TRBV9	TGTGCCAGCAGCGGGACTAGCGGTAAGGATACGCAGTATTTT	CASSGTSGKDTQYF
TRBD1	few	TRBJ1-5	TRBV6-1	TGTGCCAGCTATGGGACAGGGGTTCAGCCCCAGCATTTT	CASYGTGVQPQHF
TRBD1	.	TRBJ2-2	TRBV7-9	TGTGCCAGCAGCCTGACAGGGCGAAACACCGGGGAGCTGTTTTTT	CASSLTGRNTGELFF
.	once	TRBJ2-7	TRBV4-3	TGCGCCAGCAGCCAAGGAGTTCCAAACTACGAGCAGTACTTC	CASSQGVPNYEQYF
TRBD1	.	TRBJ2-3	TRBV5-1	TGCGCCAGCAGCCGACTTTACAGGGGCTCTAGCACAGATACGCAGTATTTT	CASSRLYRGSSTDTQYF
.	.	TRBJ2-3	TRBV6-4	TGTGCCAGCAGTGACTCGGGCGGGAGCACAGATACGCAGTATTTT	CASSDSGGSTDTQYF
TRBD1	few	TRBJ1-5	TRBV2	TGTGCCAGCAGAAAAGACAGGGGAGGGATGTATAATCAGCCCCAGCATTTT	CASRKDRGGMYNQPQHF
.	.	TRBJ1-2	TRBV7-2	TGTGCCAGCAGCTCCCAGGCGGGTAGAGGCTATGGCTACACCTTC	CASSSQAGRGYGYTF
.	.	TRBJ1-1	TRBV19	TGTGCCAGTAGCCTAGGAATGGGAGCTTTCTTT	CASSLGMGAFF
.	.	TRBJ1-1	TRBV2	TGTGCCAGCAGTCCCCAGGCGCCGAACACTGAAGCTTTCTTT	CASSPQAPNTEAFF
.	.	TRBJ2-3	TRBV6-5	TGTGCCAGCAGTTTCACCCCGGTGGGAGCAGATACGCAGTATTTT	CASSFTPVGADTQYF
TRBD2	.	TRBJ2-5	TRBV9	TGTGCCAGCACCCCTATAGCGGGGGGGCCGCGGGGGACCCAGTACTTC	CASTPIAGGPRGTQYF
.	.	TRBJ1-5	TRBV10-2	TGCGCCAGCAGTGGGCTCCGGGGAGGCGAAGGCAATCAGCCCCAGCATTTT	CASSGLRGGEGNQPQHF
.	.	TRBJ2-7	TRBV28	TGTGCCAGCAGTTTAAAGCACTACGAGCAGTACTTC	CASSLKHYEQYF
.	.	TRBJ1-4	TRBV28	TGTGCCAGCAGTCAACCGGGACATTATGGCGAAAAACTGTTTTTT	CASSQPGHYGEKLFF
.	.	TRBJ2-7	TRBV14	TGTGCCAGCAGCCGAAGTACAGGGTTCTCCTACGAGCAGTACTTC	CASSRSTGFSYEQYF
TRBD1	.	TRBJ2-7	TRBV19	TGTGCCAGTAACGCCGGGACAGGGAGCTCCTACGAGCAGTACTTC	CASNAGTGSSYEQYF
.	once	TRBJ1-6	TRBV9	TGTGCCAGCAGCGTAGAACGGGATTCACCCCTCCACTTT	CASSVERDSPLHF
.	.	TRBJ1-6	TRBV28	TGTGCCAGCAGTTTTGGCGAGGTCCCCCTCCACTTT	CASSFGEVPLHF